These T cell receptor beta chains were read from a single sample in a study of blood T cell repertoires in COVID-19. Sequenced by immunoSEQ multiplex PCR; TCRdb stores in-frame clones only, minus some. Here the sample spans roughly 180,000 clones, roughly four fifths being singletons. Sequenced sample: PBMCs or T cells enriched from blood (not recorded which). These receptors were collected from a man aged 45-60 years who had recovered from COVID-19. Each CDR3 is given with its conserved first and last residue. The D gene is left open where the match is weak. For some rows the clone size is stated as once, few or many, or as a class when expanded; others skip it.

j_gene | abundance | v_gene | d_gene | CDR3aa | CDR3nt
TRBJ2-3 | few | TRBV15 | NA | CATTGTPSTDTQYF | TGTGCCACCACCGGGACTCCTAGCACAGATACGCAGTATTTT
TRBJ1-2 | once | TRBV5-1 | TRBD1 | CASSPDRESGYTF | TGCGCCAGCAGCCCAGACAGGGAAAGTGGCTACACCTTC
TRBJ2-4 | NA | TRBV28 | NA | CASSFSAGQGNSYF | TGTGCCAGCAGTTTTTCCGCCGGGCAGGGTAATAGCTACTTC
TRBJ1-1 | NA | TRBV19 | NA | CASREGTAFF | TGTGCCAGTCGGGAGGGTACGGCTTTCTTT
TRBJ2-5 | NA | TRBV12-3/TRBV12-4 | NA | CASSLSQYF | TGTGCCAGCAGTCTCTCCCAGTACTTC
TRBJ1-5 | NA | TRBV2 | NA | CASSVGQGTQPQHF | TGTGCCAGCAGTGTGGGGCAGGGGACTCAGCCCCAGCATTTT
TRBJ2-3 | NA | TRBV7-2 | NA | CASSLSGLGDTQYF | TGTGCCAGCAGCTTATCAGGCTTAGGAGATACGCAGTATTTT
TRBJ1-2 | NA | TRBV2 | NA | CASSVGQGGQGGYTF | TGTGCCAGCAGTGTGGGTCAGGGAGGCCAAGGGGGCTACACCTTC
TRBJ2-4 | NA | TRBV25-1 | NA | CASRGVAKNIQYF | TGTGCCAGCAGGGGCGTAGCCAAAAACATTCAGTACTTC
TRBJ1-2 | NA | TRBV7-6 | NA | CASSLFPGLGNYGYTF | TGTGCCAGCAGCTTATTTCCCGGACTGGGCAACTATGGCTACACCTTC
TRBJ1-1 | NA | TRBV19 | TRBD1 | CATVPQGDTEAFF | TGTGCCACCGTACCCCAGGGGGACACTGAAGCTTTCTTT
TRBJ2-2 | once | TRBV2 | NA | CASSETAGAPRELFF | TGTGCCAGCAGTGAAACCGCGGGGGCCCCTCGGGAGCTGTTTTTT
TRBJ1-5 | NA | TRBV6-5 | NA | CASSSGRSSQPQHF | TGTGCCAGCAGTTCTGGGAGGTCCAGTCAGCCCCAGCATTTT
TRBJ2-7 | NA | TRBV28 | NA | CASRWGGKYEQYF | TGTGCCAGCCGCTGGGGGGGCAAATACGAGCAGTACTTC
TRBJ2-7 | few | TRBV5-4 | TRBD2 | CASSHWTSGDYEQYF | TGTGCCAGCAGCCATTGGACTAGCGGGGACTACGAGCAGTACTTC
TRBJ2-3 | NA | TRBV12-3/TRBV12-4 | NA | CASSPGQLELQYF | TGTGCCAGCAGTCCCGGACAGCTTGAGCTGCAGTATTTT
TRBJ2-7 | once | TRBV5-5 | NA | CASSLIIAADSSYEQYF | TGTGCCAGCAGCTTAATCATTGCGGCAGACAGCTCCTACGAGCAGTACTTC
TRBJ1-3 | NA | TRBV10-3 | TRBD1 | CAITKGQGESGNTIYF | TGTGCCATCACCAAAGGACAGGGAGAATCTGGAAACACCATATATTTT
TRBJ1-2 | NA | TRBV3-1/TRBV3-2 | TRBD1 | CASSQLDREGYGYTF | TGTGCCAGCAGCCAACTCGACAGGGAAGGGTATGGCTACACCTTC
TRBJ2-5 | NA | TRBV7-2 | NA | CASSASGLVGTQYF | TGTGCCAGCAGCGCTTCGGGATTAGTGGGGACCCAGTACTTC
TRBJ2-7 | NA | TRBV5-1 | NA | CASSLQTNTGGISYEQYF | TGCGCCAGCAGCTTACAAACCAATACGGGGGGCATCAGCTACGAGCAGTACTTC
TRBJ2-2 | NA | TRBV19 | NA | CASSMRFPANTGELFF | TGTGCCAGTAGTATGCGATTCCCCGCGAACACCGGGGAGCTGTTTTTT